One and the same sample provided the 4 T cell receptor beta chains below, sequenced in a study of PD-1 blockade in classical Hodgkin lymphoma. Using immunoSEQ multiplex PCR, the repertoire was profiled, and TCRdb retains in-frame clones only, with some absent. The sample shows roughly 81,000 clones, over 90% of them seen only once. Brentuximab vedotin exposure varied, and every patient relapsed after autologous stem cell transplantation. The sequencing used peripheral blood mononuclear cells (PBMCs), collected before the second cycle of nivolumab. Receptors were obtained from a human donor with classical Hodgkin lymphoma.

The chain is built from TRBV7-3 and TRBJ2-1; 13 bases align to TRBD2. The CDR3 covers 16 residues. V dropped 0 bases and J dropped 10; count of bases not matched to a gene: 6. In germline, CDR1 is SGHTA, CDR2 FQGTGA. The CDR3 bases are TGTGCCAGCAGCTTAACAGGACTAGCGGGAGAAGGGGAGCAGTTCTTC. This gives the protein CASSLTGLAGEGEQFF.

This chain uses TRBV6-5 with TRBJ2-1, with D perhaps matching TRBD1 or TRBD2 (5 bases each). The V and J ends lost 3 bases and 9 bases respectively, with 12 bases between them. The CDR3 spans 13 residues. Germline loops: CDR1 MNHEY, CDR2 SVGAGI. The CDR3 region has the DNA TGTGCCAGCAGTTATCAAACTGGGGGTGAGCAGTTCTTC. Residues: CASSYQTGGEQFF.

The chain has TRBV2 and TRBJ1-5; 10 positions agree with TRBD1. The trim removed 6 bases at V and 9 bases at J, leaving 8 bases unmatched. Germline loops: CDR1 SNHLY, CDR2 FYNNEI. The CDR3 sequence is 14 residues long. The CDR3 protein is CASRVRTGGWPQHF. The DNA for the CDR3 is TGTGCCAGCAGAGTACGGACAGGGGGATGGCCCCAGCATTTT.

The chain employs TRBV27 and TRBJ1-5, with 8 nucleotides matching TRBD1. The V gene's germline CDR1 is MNHEY and CDR2 SMNVEV (reference sequence). V shed 7 bases, J shed 3 bases, and the junction held 8 bases outside the gene matches. This CDR3 comprises 15 residues. The DNA of the CDR3 is TGTGCCAGCAAGGGGACAGGACCCGCCAATCAGCCCCAGCATTTT. Its protein is CASKGTGPANQPQHF.